Listed below are T cell receptor beta chains from one sample, sequenced in a study of blood T cell repertoires in COVID-19. TCRdb's copy holds only in-frame clones and misses some; the assay was immunoSEQ multiplex PCR. The table has 130,000 to 150,000 clones, 80% seen once. Specimen: peripheral blood. The receptor set was obtained from a man aged 55 to 70 with active or convalescent COVID-19. CDR3s include the opening cysteine and the closing phenylalanine or tryptophan.

j_gene,v_gene,CDR3aa
TRBJ1-2,TRBV6-5,CASSSEGIYGYTF
TRBJ1-6,TRBV3-1/TRBV3-2,CASSQVQGNSPLHF
TRBJ2-1,TRBV20-1,CSGQGFNEQFF
TRBJ2-2,TRBV24-1,CATSDYGLAGVHTGELFF
TRBJ1-5,TRBV4-3,CASSQVGGAPQHF
TRBJ1-2,TRBV5-1,CASSPTRTGGGGYTF
TRBJ2-7,TRBV7-9,CASSPLRGGAGGYEQYF
TRBJ2-1,TRBV15,CATSRGYGLAGGNEQFF
TRBJ2-5,TRBV7-6,CASSLAGTGEGETQYF
TRBJ2-7,TRBV7-8,CASSGPGQGSDEQYF
TRBJ2-5,TRBV29-1,CSAVEEVETQYF
TRBJ1-1,TRBV28,CASNYFIREETEAFF
TRBJ1-6,TRBV15,CATSDRSGTGYYNSPLHF
TRBJ2-5,TRBV13,CASSLTQGQETQYF
TRBJ1-5,TRBV19,CASRDFPGGGNQPQHF
TRBJ2-5,TRBV7-9,CASSWDSYQETQYF
TRBJ2-3,TRBV7-2,CASSFGLAAYTDTQYF
TRBJ1-2,TRBV28,CASSLGGSYGYTF
TRBJ1-2,TRBV28,CASTGGYGYTF
TRBJ1-2,TRBV28,CASTSGRGGYTF